What follows describes a single T cell receptor beta chain. The antigen is unknown. A much larger clone lies one base from this, so it may be a read error. Without the conserved terminal phenylalanine or tryptophan, this CDR3 likely stems from a read error. This sample was included in a study of T cells in Graves' hyperthyroidism and ophthalmopathy. General study points: Ophthalmopathy was distinguished from stable hyperthyroidism by 13 V-J signatures.

CDR1 SGHRS and CDR2 YFSETQ come from the germline V gene. Deletions cut 2 bases from V and 3 bases from J, with 14 bases between. The CDR3 runs 15 residues. Researchers took RNA transcripts and amplified the TCR beta CDR3 regions from them. The HTBI primer set served for first-round RT-PCR of the TCR CDR3. TCRdb re-analysed the multiplex PCR reads in MiXCR, keeping a single row per CDR3 protein. The sample consists of hundreds of thousands of distinct CDR3 sequences, around 15% of them appearing once. Each patient was aged 18 to 65 and had newly diagnosed hyperthyroidism of under 2 months' duration. Exclusions: uncontrolled infection, other autoimmune disease, pregnancy, lactation.

Material for sequencing was blood. V and J are TRBV5-1 and TRBJ1-1, with TRBD1 as a possible D gene (5 bases). The receptor's source is a woman aged 25 to 39 with Graves' hyperthyroidism. CDR3 protein: CASSLEGRKDTEAFL. As DNA, the CDR3 is TGCGCCAGCAGCTTAGAGGGGCGAAAGGACACTGAAGCTTTCCTT.